This T cell receptor beta chain stems from a study of T cells in Graves' hyperthyroidism and ophthalmopathy. Study findings and constraints: Among thyroid clonotypes expanded above 0.001, most also appeared in blood. The model made its ophthalmopathy prediction, and onset followed a median 6.5 months later.

The definition of stable Graves' hyperthyroidism was no ophthalmopathy progression within 18 months. With a duration under 2 months, the hyperthyroidism was newly diagnosed in patients aged 18 to 65. Amplified TCR beta CDR3 regions derived from RNA transcripts. The study used the HTBI primer set for a first-round RT-PCR of the TCR CDR3. TCRdb itself ran the multiplex PCR reads through MiXCR, one entry per CDR3 protein. The sample lists under 700,000 distinct CDR3 sequences, over 15% occurring once. This clonotype occurred many times. The antigen remains undetermined. Sequencing was performed on blood. The source of this sequence is a woman under 30 with Graves' hyperthyroidism.

The CDR3 protein is CASSPTDGYGYTF. The DNA of the CDR3 is TGTGCCAGCAGCCCCACGGACGGGTATGGCTACACCTTC. The rearrangement joins TRBV11-3 to TRBJ1-2; no clear D gene. Trimming took off 5 bases at V and 5 bases at J, with 12 bases between the two ends. The CDR3 is 13 residues long. Germline V gene data show CDR1 as SGHNT and CDR2 as YENEEA.